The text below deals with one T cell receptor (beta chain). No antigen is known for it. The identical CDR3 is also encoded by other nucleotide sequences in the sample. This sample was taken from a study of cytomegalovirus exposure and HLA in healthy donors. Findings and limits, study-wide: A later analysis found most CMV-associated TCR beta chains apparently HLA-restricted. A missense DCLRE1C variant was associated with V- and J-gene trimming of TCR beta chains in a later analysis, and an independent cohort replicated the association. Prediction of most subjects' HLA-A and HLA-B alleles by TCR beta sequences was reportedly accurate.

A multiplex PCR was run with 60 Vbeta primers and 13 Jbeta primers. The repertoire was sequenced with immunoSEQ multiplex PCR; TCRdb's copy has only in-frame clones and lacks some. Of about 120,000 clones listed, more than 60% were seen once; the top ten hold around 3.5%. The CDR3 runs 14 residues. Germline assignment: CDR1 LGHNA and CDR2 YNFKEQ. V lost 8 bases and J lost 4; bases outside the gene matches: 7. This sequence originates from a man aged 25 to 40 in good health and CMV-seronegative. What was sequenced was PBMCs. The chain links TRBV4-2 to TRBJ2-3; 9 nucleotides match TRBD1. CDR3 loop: CASGPGQGSDTQYF. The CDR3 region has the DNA TGTGCCAGCGGACCGGGACAGGGTTCAGATACGCAGTATTTT.